This TCR beta chain was retrieved from a study of beta chain features in type 1 diabetes. This clone was counted only a few times. Its antigen is as yet unknown. A read error is possible here, since a much larger clone lies one base away. CDR1 SGHVS and CDR2 FNYEAQ come from the germline V gene. V was cut by 7 bases and J by 2 bases, with 11 bases left in between. The CDR3 is made up of 13 amino acids. In total, each donor contributed a single heparinised blood draw that averaged roughly 100 mL. Findings and limits, study-wide: Using cDNA template may skew counts toward highly expressing activated cells.

cDNA synthesis used the whole RNA isolate, giving expressed TCRB sequences. TCRdb's copy holds only in-frame clones and misses some; the assay was immunoSEQ multiplex PCR. The sample lists under 150,000 clones; 6.9% were seen once. This receptor was obtained from a young woman in good health. Sequenced material: central memory CD4+ T cells from blood. The V call is TRBV7-6, the J call TRBJ1-1; weak D call: TRBD1 (5 bases). The CDR3 DNA is TGTGCCAGCACACCAGACAGTAACACTGAAGCTTTCTTT. Amino acids: CASTPDSNTEAFF.